The 18 T cell receptor beta chains listed next were all sequenced from one sample in a study of blood T cells in healthy people across ages. Then a second PCR, running about 6 to 12 cycles, was carried out with a sample-barcoded 5' primer and a J-beta primer mix. TCRdb reprocessed the 5' RACE reads via MiXCR and lists one record per CDR3 protein. The table lists 710,000 or so distinct CDR3 sequences, approximately 22% of them singletons, with under 25% in the top ten. The sequencing sample was made of blood. These receptors originate from a man between 65 and 85 years old in good health.

The DNA of the CDR3 is TGCAGTGCTGCAGGCGGTCAGGGGCCCCAGCATTTT. Residues: CSAAGGQGPQHF. This rearrangement joins TRBV20-1 to TRBJ1-5; tentative D call: TRBD1 (5 bases). Germline CDR1 DFQATT, CDR2 SNEGSKA (reference sequence). The length of the CDR3 is 12 residues. Trimming pared 5 bases from V and 9 bases from J, leaving 14 bases between.

This clonotype showed up just a few times. The J gene is TRBJ1-2, the V gene TRBV10-3; 7 bases are a match to TRBD1. The CDR3 totals 15 residues. CDR1 is ENHRY, CDR2 SYGVKD, per germline. V dropped 3 bases and J dropped 6; count of bases not matched to a gene: 10. Here the CDR3 DNA reads TGTGCCATCAGTGACCGAGACAGGGCCGGCGATGGCTACACCTTC. Its translation: CAISDRDRAGDGYTF.

The rearrangement uses TRBV27 and TRBJ2-7; D gene unclear. The germline CDR1 and CDR2 sequences are MNHEY and SMNVEV (reference sequence). This CDR3 is built from 13 residues. V lost 6 bases, J lost 4 bases, and 13 bases lay in between. In DNA, the CDR3 is TGTGCCAGCAGGCCTCGAGGAAGTTACGAGCAGTACGTC. It yields the protein CASRPRGSYEQYV.

This chain uses TRBV2 with TRBJ1-1; D is undetermined. This CDR3 spans 13 amino acids. CDR1 is SNHLY, CDR2 FYNNEI, per germline. V shed 6 bases and J shed 0 bases, with 8 bases lying between them. The CDR3 nucleotides read TGTGCCAGCAGGAACCAAATGAACACTGAAGCTTTCTTT. Amino acids: CASRNQMNTEAFF.

The table lists this clonotype with many counts. The rearrangement uses TRBV2 and TRBJ2-5; TRBD2 might be the D (5 bases). This CDR3 spans 15 amino acids. V was trimmed by 5 bases and J by 11 bases, leaving 24 bases between them. CDR1 is SNHLY and CDR2 is FYNNEI in the germline V gene. DNA of the CDR3: TGTGCCAGCAGTCCGGTGGACTGGGGATCCTGGGAGCAGTACTTC. Amino acids: CASSPVDWGSWEQYF.

This clonotype was detected ten times or more. This chain links TRBV21-1 with TRBJ2-7; the D call of TRBD1 is as the table states it, not checked on the DNA. TRBV21-1 is classified as a pseudogene. The CDR3 is 14 amino acids. CDR3 nucleotide sequence: TGTGCCAGCAGCCCCCGGACAGCGACCTACGAGCAGTACTTC. Translating it yields CASSPRTATYEQYF.

The gene calls are TRBV9 and TRBJ2-3; the match to TRBD2 covers 7 bases. The CDR3 consists of 16 residues. J lost 4 bases, V lost 4 bases, and 12 bases had no gene match. Germline V gene data show CDR1 as SGDLS and CDR2 as YYNGEE. CDR3 amino acids: CASSPGHAGAPDTQYF. CDR3 sequence (DNA): TGTGCCAGCAGCCCAGGGCATGCGGGAGCTCCAGATACGCAGTATTTT.

This clonotype has a count of ten or more. CDR3 in DNA: TGCAGCGTTGAAGTTAGTGAGACCCAGTACTTC. Translating it yields CSVEVSETQYF. V usage is TRBV29-1 and J usage is TRBJ2-5; no firm D call. V gave up 1 base and J gave up 5 bases, with 5 bases separating them. The CDR3 has 11 amino acids. Germline CDR1 is SQVTM and CDR2 is ANQGSEA.

This sequence joins TRBV6-1 and TRBJ2-5; 11 bases line up with TRBD2. The DNA end favors TRBJ2-7, so the J call may be wrong. This CDR3 comprises 17 residues. CDR1 and CDR2 from the germline V gene are MNHNS and SASEGT. Here the CDR3 DNA reads TGTGCCAGCAGCTCTAGCGGGGGGATGGGAAGCTCCTACGAGCAGTACTTC. Translating gives CASSSSGGMGSSYEQYF.

This clonotype was counted once. The rearrangement joins TRBV7-2 to TRBJ2-2; D unresolved. V was pared by 5 bases and J by 3 bases, with 7 bases between. Germline V gives CDR1 SGHTA, CDR2 FQGNSA. CDR3 length: 13 residues. The CDR3 region has the DNA TGTGCCAGCAGCCAATTATACACCGGGGAGCTGTTTTTT. Its protein product is CASSQLYTGELFF. Full variable domain (rest looked up from reference TRBV7-2 and TRBJ2-2): GAGVSQSPSNKVTEKGKDVELRCDPISGHTALYWYRQSLGQGLEFLIYFQGNSAPDKSGLPSDRFSAERTGGSVSTLTIQRTQQEDSAVYLCASSQLYTGELFFGEGSRLTVL.

The gene calls are TRBV7-2 and TRBJ2-5, with 9 bases identical to TRBD1. TRBJ2-7 matches the DNA end more closely, so the J call is doubtful. The CDR3 runs to 16 residues. CDR1 is SGHTA and CDR2 is FQGNSA in the germline V gene. CDR3 DNA sequence: TGTGCCAGCAGCTCTAATCCGGGACAGGGACCCTACGAGCAGTACTTC. Amino acid sequence: CASSSNPGQGPYEQYF.

This clonotype was recorded a few times. The chain couples TRBV11-2 to TRBJ2-5; 8 nucleotides match TRBD1. CDR1 SGHAT and CDR2 FQNNGV come from the germline V gene. CDR3 length: 15 amino acids. With V trimmed by 5 bases and J by 2 bases, 7 bases remained unmatched. The CDR3 protein is CASSVGQVIQETQYF. CDR3 nucleotides: TGTGCCAGCAGCGTGGGACAGGTTATTCAAGAGACCCAGTACTTC.

The chain is built from TRBV6-5 and TRBJ2-1, with a possible D match to TRBD2 (6 bases). From germline, CDR1 is MNHEY and CDR2 SVGAGI. Trimming removed 7 bases at V and 4 bases at J, with 11 bases between. This CDR3 has 13 amino acids. This CDR3 reads CASKRLGYNEQFF. The CDR3 DNA reads as TGTGCCAGCAAAAGACTAGGGTACAATGAGCAGTTCTTC.

The J gene is TRBJ1-2, the V gene TRBV5-1, with 8 nucleotides matching TRBD1. From germline, CDR1 is SGHRS and CDR2 YFSETQ. Germline trimming cut 6 bases from V and 2 bases from J; bases unmatched to any gene: 6. This CDR3 is 14 amino acids long. In DNA form, the CDR3 reads TGCGCCAGCAACTACCAGGGGGCGAACTATGGCTACACCTTC. Protein sequence: CASNYQGANYGYTF. Supplemented by reference TRBV5-1 and TRBJ1-2, the full variable domain reads KAGVTQTPRYLIKTRGQQVTLSCSPISGHRSVSWYQQTPGQGLQFLFEYFSETQRNKGNFPGRFSGRQFSNSRSEMNVSTLELGDSALYLCASNYQGANYGYTFGSGTRLTVV.

V gene TRBV5-1 combines with J gene TRBJ2-3; 8 nucleotides agree with TRBD1. CDR1 and CDR2 (germline): SGHRS, YFSETQ. V trimming: 4 bases; J trimming: 4 bases; junction bases outside the gene matches: 8. The CDR3 runs 15 residues. The CDR3 nucleotides are TGCGCCAGCAGCACAACGACAGGGGTTCCAGATACGCAGTATTTT. Protein: CASSTTTGVPDTQYF.

The rearrangement joins TRBV12-3 or TRBV12-4 to TRBJ2-4; D is undetermined. The V end was cut by 5 bases, the J end by 6 bases, with 14 bases between. This CDR3 region has 14 residues. CDR3 protein: CASSPQDIGNIQYF. In DNA form, the CDR3 reads TGTGCCAGCAGTCCTCAGGATATTGGAAACATTCAGTACTTC.

The sample holds a few counts of this clonotype. This rearrangement joins TRBV2 to TRBJ2-2; 8 nucleotides agree with TRBD2. This CDR3 is 15 amino acids long. Germline values: CDR1 SNHLY, CDR2 FYNNEI. V lost 6 bases, J lost 0 bases, and 3 bases stayed unmatched. CDR3 in amino acids: CASRILAANTGELFF. In DNA form, the CDR3 reads TGTGCCAGCAGGATACTAGCGGCGAACACCGGGGAGCTGTTTTTT.

This clonotype has just a few counts. The rearrangement joins TRBV7-9 to TRBJ2-2, with a possible D match to TRBD1 (6 bases). Germline values: CDR1 SEHNR, CDR2 FQNEAQ (reference sequence). CDR3 length: 15 residues. With 3 bases removed from V and 3 bases from J, the gap between germline ends came to 11 bases. Written as DNA, the CDR3 is TGTGCCAGCAGCTTGGCAACAGGGTACACCGGGGAGCTGTTTTTT. It yields the protein CASSLATGYTGELFF.